This T cell receptor (beta chain) was found in a study of blood T cell repertoires in COVID-19. Study at large: PBMCs, B-cell-depleted T cells, or T cells provided the cDNA or gDNA that made up the material.

Using immunoSEQ multiplex PCR, the repertoire was profiled, and TCRdb retains in-frame clones only, with some absent. This sample carries roughly 200,000 clones, around four fifths of them seen once, and the ten largest clones take 15% to 20%. The table lists this clone with a count of one. Germline V lookup: CDR1 SQVTM, CDR2 ANQGSEA. The CDR3 is 12 residues long. V lost 4 bases and J 5 bases, leaving 8 bases between the germline ends. The receptor's source is a human donor in a cohort sampled during active COVID-19. This chain uses TRBV29-1 with TRBJ2-2; D remains unclear. The specimen sequenced was peripheral blood. CDR3 sequence: CSVAPSTGELFF. The CDR3, as DNA: TGCAGCGTTGCTCCCTCGACCGGGGAGCTGTTTTTT.